This is a list of T cell receptor beta chains from one sample in a study of immune evolution from preneoplasia to lung adenocarcinoma. Some clones are missing from TCRdb's copy, which holds only in-frame ones; the method was immunoSEQ multiplex PCR. The data contain approximately 12,000 clones, 80% to 90% of them seen just once; the ten biggest clones take up 3.5% to 4.5%. The specimen was FFPE invasive lung adenocarcinoma tissue. These receptor sequences come from a person aged 70 to 80 with invasive lung adenocarcinoma. Both conserved end residues are part of each CDR3. The order of the fields is V gene, J gene, CDR3 protein.

V: TRBV10-1; J: TRBJ1-1; CDR3: CASSEGQGTEAFF
V: TRBV6-5; J: TRBJ2-7; CDR3: CASSSRSYEQYF
V: TRBV2; J: TRBJ1-5; CDR3: CASSLDSHSNQPQHF
V: TRBV28; J: TRBJ1-2; CDR3: CASSIPGALRYGYTF
V: TRBV4-2; J: TRBJ2-7; CDR3: CASSRSDRINYEQYF
V: TRBV7-9; J: TRBJ1-1; CDR3: CASSSGATTEAFF
V: TRBV5-6; J: TRBJ2-5; CDR3: CASSSRWFGGGAQETQYF
V: TRBV9; J: TRBJ1-1; CDR3: CASSVAMGGTEAFF
V: TRBV7-9; J: TRBJ2-1; CDR3: CASSFLDEQFF
V: TRBV10-1; J: TRBJ2-3; CDR3: CASSIRRGDTQYF
V: TRBV29-1; J: TRBJ2-7; CDR3: CSVVGRTLEQYF
V: TRBV6-6; J: TRBJ2-7; CDR3: CASSYLGGAYEQYF
V: TRBV7-9; J: TRBJ2-7; CDR3: CASSLDPGQGGEEQYF
V: TRBV28; J: TRBJ2-1; CDR3: CASPRTGGPYNEQFF
V: TRBV2; J: TRBJ2-1; CDR3: CASKGQSYSSYNEQFF
V: TRBV5-6; J: TRBJ1-2; CDR3: CASRYPRGRHGYTF
V: TRBV11-2; J: TRBJ2-5; CDR3: CASSLGRTYQETQYF
V: TRBV5-6; J: TRBJ2-4; CDR3: CASSLGSNIQYF
V: TRBV29-1; J: TRBJ2-5; CDR3: CSVLLAGFETQYF
V: TRBV6-5; J: TRBJ1-2; CDR3: CASSYASGGEVYGYTF
V: TRBV15; J: TRBJ2-1; CDR3: CATSSRLAGLNNEQFF
V: TRBV2; J: TRBJ1-2; CDR3: CASSETPPETTGYGYTF
V: TRBV11-2; J: TRBJ2-5; CDR3: CASSSPLAGGAETQYF
V: TRBV19; J: TRBJ1-1; CDR3: CASSIGGSRGNTEAFF
V: TRBV20-1; J: TRBJ2-3; CDR3: CSASLNTQYF
V: TRBV2; J: TRBJ2-7; CDR3: CASSVVAYEQYF
V: TRBV28; J: TRBJ1-1; CDR3: CASSLFQYSERDTEAFF
V: TRBV11-2; J: TRBJ1-4; CDR3: CASSLGGFDEKLFF
V: TRBV5-1; J: TRBJ2-7; CDR3: CASSLRRDDEQYF
V: TRBV29-1; J: TRBJ2-3; CDR3: CSVGSTDTQYF
V: TRBV28; J: TRBJ1-1; CDR3: CASSLLTGNTEAFF
V: TRBV15; J: TRBJ1-5; CDR3: CATSKRLGQGDQPQHF
V: TRBV7-9; J: TRBJ1-2; CDR3: CASSPQGNGYTF
V: TRBV7-8; J: TRBJ2-7; CDR3: CASSLEGGSSYEQYF
V: TRBV18; J: TRBJ2-1; CDR3: CASSPLPGLAGSNSYNEQFF
V: TRBV4-2; J: TRBJ1-1; CDR3: CASSPRLTVGETEAFF
V: TRBV10-3; J: TRBJ1-3; CDR3: CAIRPGQGSGNTIYF
V: TRBV5-1; J: TRBJ1-5; CDR3: CASSLETNQPQHF
V: TRBV5-1; J: TRBJ1-1; CDR3: CASSLMTVGENTEAFF
V: TRBV6-1; J: TRBJ2-3; CDR3: CASSERAGGDTQYF
V: TRBV5-1; J: TRBJ1-1; CDR3: CASSLNRGAAGGVNTEAFF
V: TRBV2; J: TRBJ2-5; CDR3: CASSEAGGWVETQYF
V: TRBV15; J: TRBJ2-7; CDR3: CATSRDLATTPGQYF
V: TRBV10-3; J: TRBJ1-2; CDR3: CAIRDDRTRGYTF
V: TRBV28; J: TRBJ1-4; CDR3: CASSLWRVRMAGKLFF
V: TRBV10-3; J: TRBJ1-1; CDR3: CATSSGDTEAFF
V: TRBV19; J: TRBJ1-2; CDR3: CASSPIGPVNYGYTF
V: TRBV18; J: TRBJ1-4; CDR3: CASSPGLPGQGNEKLFF
V: TRBV5-1; J: TRBJ1-1; CDR3: CASSLETGAGNTEAFF
V: TRBV6-4; J: TRBJ2-2; CDR3: CASSVSTGNTGELFF
V: TRBV7-9; J: TRBJ1-2; CDR3: CASSLEGAGTGASYYTF
V: TRBV7-9; J: TRBJ2-1; CDR3: CASSKDTYNEQFF
V: TRBV6-5; J: TRBJ2-3; CDR3: CASSYSGSTDTQYF